The source of this TCR beta chain is a study of blood T cell repertoires in COVID-19. Across the whole study: The analysed material was cDNA or gDNA that came from T cells, B-cell-depleted T cells, or PBMCs.

Assay: immunoSEQ multiplex PCR; the TCRdb copy retains only in-frame clones and omits some. Of about 240,000 clones in the sample, 86% were seen once. V lost 2 bases to trimming and J lost 2 bases; unmatched junction nucleotides: 8. This CDR3 contains 16 residues. Germline-derived CDR1 and CDR2 are PRHDT and FYEKMQ (reference sequence). This rearrangement joins TRBV13 to TRBJ1-2; 7 bases line up with TRBD1. Sequencing was carried out using peripheral blood. The clonotype was recovered from an elderly man with acute or convalescent COVID-19. The DNA of the CDR3 is TGTGCCAGCAGCTTAAAGGCGGGACAGACCAACTATGGCTACACCTTC. It is translated as CASSLKAGQTNYGYTF.